The next 20 T cell receptor beta chains were all read from a single sample in a study of OX40 agonist ivuxolimab in advanced cancers. The method was immunoSEQ multiplex PCR; TCRdb's version includes in-frame clones alone and lacks a portion of them. Among roughly 32,000 clones listed, 75% to 85% were seen once. The material was CD4+ or CD8+ T cells sorted from blood, obtained in a trial of the OX40 agonist ivuxolimab. Source of these receptors: an adult with an advanced solid tumor such as melanoma, head and neck, liver or kidney cancer.

The chain employs TRBV7-9 and TRBJ2-1, with D possibly TRBD2 on 5 matching bases. V lost 3 bases, J lost 7 bases, and 10 bases lay in between. CDR3 size: 13 residues. The germline CDR1 and CDR2 sequences are SEHNR and FQNEAQ (reference sequence). The chain's CDR3 is CASSFSRGNEQFF. The CDR3 bases are TGTGCCAGCAGCTTTTCGAGAGGGAATGAGCAGTTCTTC. Combining the CDR3 with reference TRBV7-9 and TRBJ2-1 gives the whole variable domain DTGVSQNPRHKITKRGQNVTFRCDPISEHNRLYWYRQTLGQGPEFLTYFQNEAQLEKSRLLSDRFSAERPKGSFSTLEIQRTEQGDSAMYLCASSFSRGNEQFFGPGTRLTVL.

The chain links TRBV30 to TRBJ2-7; D tentatively reads TRBD1 or TRBD2 (6 bases each). Trimming stripped 0 bases from V and 7 bases from J, with 13 bases between. From germline, CDR1 is GTSNPN and CDR2 SVGIG (reference sequence). The CDR3 sequence is 13 residues long. The CDR3 reads CAWSVGGPGEQYF. The CDR3 DNA reads TGTGCCTGGAGTGTTGGGGGGCCCGGAGAGCAGTACTTC. The full variable domain, its missing parts supplied by reference TRBV30 and TRBJ2-7, is SQTIHQWPATLVQPVGSPLSLECTVEGTSNPNLYWYRQAAGRGLQLLFYSVGIGQISSEVPQNLSASRPQDRQFILSSKKLLLSDSGFYLCAWSVGGPGEQYFGPGTRLTVT.

The chain links TRBV19 to TRBJ1-1; D remains ambiguous. CDR1 and CDR2 from the germline V gene are LNHDA and SQIVND (reference sequence). V lost 3 bases, J lost 1 base, and 6 bases lay in between. The CDR3 contains 13 residues. DNA of the CDR3: TGTGCCAGTAGTATTCAGAGGAACACTGAAGCTTTCTTT. Translation gives CASSIQRNTEAFF.

The chain links TRBV11-1 to TRBJ1-1, with D maybe TRBD1 (5 bases). The V end was cut by 4 bases, the J end by 3 bases, with 18 bases between. Germline CDR1 SGHAT, CDR2 FQDESV (reference sequence). CDR3 length: 16 residues. CDR3 loop: CASSSIRGYGDTEAFF. CDR3 bases: TGTGCCAGCAGCTCCATCCGGGGGTACGGGGACACTGAAGCTTTCTTT. Variable domain in full (rest from reference TRBV11-1 and TRBJ1-1): EAEVAQSPRYKITEKSQAVAFWCDPISGHATLYWYRQILGQGPELLVQFQDESVVDDSQLPKDRFSAERLKGVDSTLKIQPAELGDSAMYLCASSSIRGYGDTEAFFGQGTRLTVV.

The chain is built from TRBV4-1 and TRBJ2-7, with TRBD2 matching 12 bases. Germline CDR1 reads MGHRA; CDR2 reads YSYEKL. Germline trimming cut 3 bases from V and 0 bases from J; bases unmatched to any gene: 3. The CDR3 is 16 residues long. The CDR3 spells CASSQGLAGPSYEQYF. CDR3 in DNA: TGCGCCAGCAGCCAGGGACTAGCGGGTCCCTCCTACGAGCAGTACTTC.

CDR3 nucleotides: TGCGCCAGCAAGTCGGGATCGGTGATCACAGATACGCAGTATTTT. Residues: CASKSGSVITDTQYF. The rearrangement links TRBV5-1 to TRBJ2-3; tentative D call: TRBD2 (5 bases). The V and J ends lost 6 bases and 2 bases respectively, with 16 bases between them. The length of the CDR3 is 15 residues. Germline V gene sequence: CDR1 SGHRS, CDR2 YFSETQ.

The V gene is TRBV5-5, the J gene TRBJ1-3; D unresolved. The CDR3 covers 15 residues. The ends were cut back, 2 bases at V and 0 bases at J, with 9 bases in the middle. Germline CDR1 and CDR2: SGHKS and YYEKEE (reference sequence). The CDR3 spells CASSLSGTSGNTIYF. CDR3 nucleotide sequence: TGTGCCAGCAGCTTATCGGGCACCTCTGGAAACACCATATATTTT.

This clone occurred a few times. The genes are TRBV5-5 and TRBJ2-1; TRBD2 matches at 8 bases. V dropped 3 bases and J dropped 2; count of bases not matched to a gene: 4. Looked up from germline, CDR1 is SGHKS and CDR2 is YYEKEE (reference sequence). The CDR3 has 15 amino acids. The DNA of the CDR3 is TGTGCCAGCAGCTGGTCTAGCGGGCCCTACAATGAGCAGTTCTTC. Translated: CASSWSSGPYNEQFF.

The rearrangement joins TRBV18 to TRBJ2-1; D is uncertain. CDR1 is KGHSH, CDR2 LQKENI, per germline. The V end lost 9 bases, the J end lost 1 base, and 10 bases lay between the germline ends. The CDR3 sequence is 13 residues long. The CDR3 region has the DNA TGTGCCAGTCGGGTAGAGTCCTACAATGAGCAGTTCTTC. It yields the protein CASRVESYNEQFF.

The CDR3 here is CASSFQDRTYNEQFF. CDR3 nucleotides: TGTGCCAGCAGCTTTCAGGACAGGACCTACAATGAGCAGTTCTTC. V usage is TRBV5-4 and J usage is TRBJ2-1; TRBD1 matches 7 bases. CDR1 is SGHNT, CDR2 YYREEE, per germline (reference sequence). CDR3 size: 15 residues. J lost 2 bases, V lost 2 bases, and 4 bases had no gene match.

The rearrangement uses TRBV7-8 and TRBJ2-7, with TRBD1 matching over 7 bases. Looked up from germline, CDR1 is SGHVS and CDR2 is FQNEAQ. The CDR3 length is 13 residues. V shed 3 bases and J 6 bases; nucleotides not matched to a gene: 5. DNA for the CDR3: TGTGCCAGCAGCTTCACAGGGGAGTCCGAGCAGTACTTC. Protein product: CASSFTGESEQYF. The whole variable domain, filled in from reference TRBV7-8 and TRBJ2-7, reads GAGVSQSPRYKVAKRGQDVALRCDPISGHVSLFWYQQALGQGPEFLTYFQNEAQLDKSGLPSDRFFAERPEGSVSTLKIQRTQQEDSAVYLCASSFTGESEQYFGPGTRLTVT.

The chain has TRBV10-2 and TRBJ2-3; D possibly corresponds to TRBD2 (5 bases). The CDR3 length is 13 residues. Trimming shortened V by 9 bases and J by 0 bases, and 10 bases separated the two germline ends. Looked up from germline, CDR1 is WSHSY and CDR2 is SAAADI. The CDR3 loop reads CASTEASTDTQYF. As DNA, the CDR3 is TGCGCCAGTACGGAGGCTAGCACAGATACGCAGTATTTT.

V usage is TRBV25-1 and J usage is TRBJ2-2; unclear D gene. The CDR3 spans 11 residues. Germline lookup yields CDR1 MGHDK and CDR2 SYGVNS. Trimming shortened V by 4 bases and J by 6 bases, and 3 bases separated the two germline ends. The CDR3 loop reads CASSVAGELFF. The CDR3 DNA is TGTGCCAGCAGTGTTGCCGGGGAGCTGTTTTTT.

The V call is TRBV6-6, the J call TRBJ1-3; D may be TRBD1 (6 bases). The CDR3 totals 15 residues. Germline-derived CDR1 and CDR2 are MNHNY and SVGAGI (reference sequence). The V end was cut by 10 bases, the J end by 0 bases, with 16 bases between. The DNA for the CDR3 is TGTGCCACCCTAGGAGGGGGGCACTCTGGAAACACCATATATTTT. This encodes CATLGGGHSGNTIYF.

This chain uses TRBV7-2 with TRBJ2-5; TRBD2 matches 8 bases. This CDR3 comprises 14 residues. J lost 5 bases, V lost 3 bases, and 5 bases had no gene match. Germline V gene data show CDR1 as SGHTA and CDR2 as FQGNSA. The CDR3 here is CASSLDGGAETQYF. CDR3 sequence (DNA): TGTGCCAGCAGCTTGGACGGGGGGGCGGAGACCCAGTACTTC.

This clone was counted between two and nine times. The chain is built from TRBV6-1 and TRBJ2-7; the match to TRBD1 covers 8 bases. The CDR3 runs 15 residues. V lost 6 bases and J lost 4; bases outside the gene matches: 11. Looked up from germline, CDR1 is MNHNS and CDR2 is SASEGT. CDR3 in amino acids: CASREKDREGYEQYF. CDR3 nucleotides: TGTGCCAGCAGAGAGAAGGACAGGGAAGGTTACGAGCAGTACTTC.

The DNA for the CDR3 is TGTGCCAGCAGTTTGGGGACCGACACCTACGAGCAGTACTTC. This encodes CASSLGTDTYEQYF. The chain is built from TRBV27 and TRBJ2-7; D possibly uses TRBD1 or TRBD2 (5 bases each). V was pared by 3 bases and J by 2 bases, with 11 bases between. This CDR3 region has 14 residues. Germline V lookup: CDR1 MNHEY, CDR2 SMNVEV (reference sequence).

The chain carries TRBV18 and TRBJ1-1; 7 nucleotides match TRBD1. The CDR3 contains 13 residues. V lost 1 base and J lost 5; bases outside the gene matches: 1. Germline V gives CDR1 KGHSH, CDR2 LQKENI. CDR3 sequence: CASSPQGATEAFF. The CDR3 coding sequence is TGTGCCAGCTCACCACAGGGGGCGACTGAAGCTTTCTTT. The variable domain in full, completed from reference TRBV18 and TRBJ1-1, reads NAGVMQNPRHLVRRRGQEARLRCSPMKGHSHVYWYRQLPEEGLKFMVYLQKENIIDESGMPKERFSAEFPKEGPSILRIQQVVRGDSAAYFCASSPQGATEAFFGQGTRLTVV.

The chain recombines TRBV18 with TRBJ1-3; D is possibly TRBD1 (5 bases). CDR1 and CDR2 from the germline V gene are KGHSH and LQKENI. Trimming left V 3 bases short and J 4 bases short, with 22 bases between. The CDR3 is 18 residues long. Here the CDR3 reads CASSPSMGETALGNTIYF. The CDR3 DNA is TGTGCCAGCTCACCGTCTATGGGGGAGACAGCCCTCGGAAACACCATATATTTT. The full variable domain, its missing parts supplied by reference TRBV18 and TRBJ1-3, is NAGVMQNPRHLVRRRGQEARLRCSPMKGHSHVYWYRQLPEEGLKFMVYLQKENIIDESGMPKERFSAEFPKEGPSILRIQQVVRGDSAAYFCASSPSMGETALGNTIYFGEGSWLTVV.

J is TRBJ2-5 and V is TRBV2, with D hard to call. Trimming stripped 9 bases from V and 4 bases from J, with 9 bases between. The V gene's germline CDR1 is SNHLY and CDR2 FYNNEI. CDR3 length equals 11 residues. The CDR3 protein is CASSPRETQYF. The DNA of the CDR3 is TGTGCCAGTAGTCCACGAGAGACCCAGTACTTC.